This T cell receptor (beta chain) was documented in a study of CD4 and CD8 cells across lung adenocarcinoma regions. In germline, CDR1 is MNHNS, CDR2 SASEGT. The CDR3 totals 15 residues. Losses at the gene ends were 5 bases for V and 5 bases for J; bases not matched to a gene: 5. Samples came from patients with localized non-small cell lung adenocarcinoma. Each CDR3 protein is one row after TCRdb ran MiXCR on the PCR reads. This sample has roughly 17,000 distinct CDR3 sequences, with 55% found just once. This TCR was sampled from a female donor with lung adenocarcinoma. The CD4 and CD8 labels of this study may be unreliable. The chain employs TRBV6-1 and TRBJ2-2; 10 bases line up with TRBD1. The specimen was CD8+ T cells from the center of a lung tumor. This chain's CDR3 is CASSRGTGVTGELFF. Written as DNA, the CDR3 is TGTGCCAGCAGTCGGGGGACAGGGGTAACCGGGGAGCTGTTTTTT.